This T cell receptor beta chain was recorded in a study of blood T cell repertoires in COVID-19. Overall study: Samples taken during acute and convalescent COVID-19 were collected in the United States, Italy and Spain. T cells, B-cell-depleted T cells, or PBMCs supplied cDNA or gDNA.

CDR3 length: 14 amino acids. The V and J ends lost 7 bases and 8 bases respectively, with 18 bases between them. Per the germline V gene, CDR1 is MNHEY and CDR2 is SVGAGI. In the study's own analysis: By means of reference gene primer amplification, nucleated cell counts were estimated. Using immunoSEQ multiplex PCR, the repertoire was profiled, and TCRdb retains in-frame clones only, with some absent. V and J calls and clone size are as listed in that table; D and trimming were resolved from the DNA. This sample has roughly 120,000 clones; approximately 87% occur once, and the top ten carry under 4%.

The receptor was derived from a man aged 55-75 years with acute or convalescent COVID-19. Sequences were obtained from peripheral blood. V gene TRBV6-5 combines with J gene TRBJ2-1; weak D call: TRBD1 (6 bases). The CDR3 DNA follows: TGTGCCAGCACCCCCCGCTGGGGGCTCGATGAGCAGTTCTTC. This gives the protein CASTPRWGLDEQFF.